This is a list of T cell receptor beta chains from one sample in a study of human T cells and chemical hapten exposure. Using its own MiXCR run on the RACE reads, TCRdb lists one record per CDR3 protein. Counted here are about 260,000 distinct CDR3 sequences, around 9.3% occurring once; the ten biggest clones make up over 2%. The input for sequencing was whole blood, taken in connection with sensitization to the hapten diphenylcyclopropenone (DPC). The receptor source for this set is a woman aged 40-49 years with alopecia areata. Some clones in this sample may be carry-over from other donors' samples. Each CDR3 is given with its conserved first and last residue. D genes are given only for firm matches. The size of a clone is reported for some rows only, either as once, few or many, or as a class for expanded clones.

V	D	length	J	size	DNA	CDR3
TRBV12-3/TRBV12-4	-	13	TRBJ2-2	-	TGTGCCAGCAGTCCCGTTTCGCTGGGGGAGCTGTTTTTT	CASSPVSLGELFF
TRBV18	-	13	TRBJ2-3	few	TGTGCCAGCTCACCATCAGGGTTGGATACGCAGTATTTT	CASSPSGLDTQYF
TRBV7-2	-	15	TRBJ2-1	few	TGTGCCAGCAGCTTAGCATGGGGGAATTACGATGAGCAGTTCTTC	CASSLAWGNYDEQFF
TRBV13	-	12	TRBJ2-7	-	TGTGCCAGCAGCTTAGTAGATCGCGAGCAGTACTTC	CASSLVDREQYF
TRBV12-3/TRBV12-4	-	14	TRBJ1-5	-	TGTGCCAGCAGTCCGGCGGTTGCTAATCAGCCCCAGCATTTT	CASSPAVANQPQHF
TRBV29-1	-	13	TRBJ2-1	many	TGCAGTGGACAGTCAGGAGGGGACAATGAGCAGTTCTTC	CSGQSGGDNEQFF
TRBV6-5	TRBD1	15	TRBJ1-4	few	TGTGCCAGCAGAAGAACAGGGGTCCTAAATGAAAAACTGTTTTTT	CASRRTGVLNEKLFF
TRBV6-1	-	15	TRBJ2-6	-	TGTGCCAGCCCGACCAGCCGAGGCGGGGCCAACGTCCTGACTTTC	CASPTSRGGANVLTF
TRBV7-6	TRBD2	14	TRBJ2-3	-	TGTGCCAGCAGCATAGCGGGAGACAAGGGTACGCAGTATTTT	CASSIAGDKGTQYF
TRBV11-2	TRBD2	17	TRBJ2-7	-	TGTGCCAGCAGCATTAGCGGGAGTCCGGCGAACACGTACGAGCAGTACTTC	CASSISGSPANTYEQYF
TRBV7-2	TRBD1	15	TRBJ2-3	few	TGTGCCAGCAGCTTATGGGAGACAGGGCGGGATACGCAGTATTTT	CASSLWETGRDTQYF
TRBV10-3	-	14	TRBJ2-3	-	TGTGCCACCCGGGAATGGGGAAACACAGATACGCAGTATTTT	CATREWGNTDTQYF
TRBV7-2	TRBD1	16	TRBJ2-1	-	TGTGCCAGCAGCCCGAGGGACAGGGGTTCCTACAATGAGCAGTTCTTC	CASSPRDRGSYNEQFF
TRBV3-1	TRBD1	17	TRBJ2-7	few	TGTGCCAGCAGCCAAGATAGAGGACAGGGGGTAACCTACGAGCAGTACTTC	CASSQDRGQGVTYEQYF
TRBV11-2	-	15	TRBJ1-1	few	TGTGCCAGCAGCTTAGGGTCGGGGGGAGACACTGAAGCTTTCTTT	CASSLGSGGDTEAFF
TRBV12-3/TRBV12-4	TRBD1	14	TRBJ1-1	-	TGTGCCAGCAGCGAGACAGGGGTGGGCACTGAAGCTTTCTTT	CASSETGVGTEAFF
TRBV12-5	TRBD1	14	TRBJ2-1	few	TGTGCTAGTGGTTTGGGACAGGGGGCGATTGAGCAGTTCTTC	CASGLGQGAIEQFF
TRBV7-9	-	15	TRBJ1-2	few	TGTGCCAGCAGCTTACCCGGGGGCAGGACCTATGGCTACACCTTC	CASSLPGGRTYGYTF
TRBV7-2	-	18	TRBJ1-2	-	TGTGCCAGCAGCTTAAACCCCCTTAACAGGCGTGCTAACTATGGCTACACCTTC	CASSLNPLNRRANYGYTF
TRBV10-3	-	15	TRBJ2-1	-	TGTGCCATCAGTGCCCCCCAAGGGGGCTACAATGAGCAGTTCTTC	CAISAPQGGYNEQFF
TRBV14	-	14	TRBJ1-1	few	TGTGCCAGCAGCCCCCATGCAGGGCCCACTGAAGCTTTCTTT	CASSPHAGPTEAFF
TRBV6-4	-	16	TRBJ2-3	-	TGTGCCAGCAGTGACTCATCTAGCGCTGGCACAGATACGCAGTATTTT	CASSDSSSAGTDTQYF
TRBV20-1	-	14	TRBJ2-1	-	TGCAGTGCTAGACAGGGCCTCCCCTACAATGAGCAGTTCTTC	CSARQGLPYNEQFF
TRBV12-3/TRBV12-4	-	15	TRBJ2-2	-	TGTGCCAGCAGTACCCTGGACCGATACACCGGGGAGCTGTTTTTT	CASSTLDRYTGELFF
TRBV18	TRBD1	14	TRBJ1-1	-	TGTGCCAGCTCACCTACTGGACAGGCCACTGAAGCTTTCTTT	CASSPTGQATEAFF
TRBV28	TRBD1	11	TRBJ2-7	-	TGTGCCAGCAGTTTAAAGGGGGCGCAGTACTTC	CASSLKGAQYF
TRBV20-1	TRBD2	14	TRBJ2-3	few	TGCAGTGCGTATAGCGGGAGGGTAGAAGATACGCAGTATTTT	CSAYSGRVEDTQYF
TRBV5-1	-	15	TRBJ2-4	-	TGCGCCAGCAGCAGTAGTCCCATTTCGGTAAACATTCAGTACTTC	CASSSSPISVNIQYF
TRBV29-1	-	15	TRBJ2-3	few	TGCAGCGTTGGAGGTCTTGCGGGGCGCACAGATACGCAGTATTTT	CSVGGLAGRTDTQYF
TRBV7-3	TRBD2	16	TRBJ2-5	-	TGTGCCAGCAGCCCTGGACTAGCGGGAGCGGGGGAGACCCAGTACTTC	CASSPGLAGAGETQYF
TRBV29-1	-	12	TRBJ2-5	many	TGCAGCGTTGGCCACCTCCAAGAGACCCAGTACTTC	CSVGHLQETQYF
TRBV6-5	-	13	TRBJ1-1	few	TGTGCCAGCAGTTACGACCCACGCACTGAAGCTTTCTTT	CASSYDPRTEAFF
TRBV28	-	15	TRBJ1-1	-	TGTGCCAGCAGCCTGGGGCAGGCGAAAGGAACTGAAGCTTTCTTT	CASSLGQAKGTEAFF
TRBV6-2/TRBV6-3	-	18	TRBJ1-6	few	TGTGCCAGCAGTCCAACGGGACGGAACATCGTGAATAATTCACCCCTCCACTTT	CASSPTGRNIVNNSPLHF
TRBV7-2	-	16	TRBJ2-6	-	TGTGCCAGCAGCCGGGAGGGGGCGTCTGGGGCCAACGTCCTGACTTTC	CASSREGASGANVLTF
TRBV28	-	12	TRBJ2-7	many	TGTGCCAGCAGTTCCAACCCTCGCGAGCAGTACTTC	CASSSNPREQYF
TRBV9	TRBD1	15	TRBJ2-1	-	TGTGCCAGCAGCGTAGTCGACAGGGCCTACAATGAGCAGTTCTTC	CASSVVDRAYNEQFF
TRBV5-4	-	13	TRBJ2-5	-	TGTGCCACCCAGAACCGGGCCCAAGAGACCCAGTACTTC	CATQNRAQETQYF
TRBV30	-	13	TRBJ2-1	-	TGTGCCTGGGAGGGAAAGACCTACAATGAGCAGTTCTTC	CAWEGKTYNEQFF
TRBV5-5	-	16	TRBJ1-3	many	TGTGCCAGCAGCTCCGGGACGGCGAGCTCTGGAAACACCATATATTTT	CASSSGTASSGNTIYF
TRBV20-1	TRBD2	15	TRBJ2-3	few	TGCAGTGCCAAAGAGCCCAGCGGGGCCACAGATACGCAGTATTTT	CSAKEPSGATDTQYF
TRBV11-2	-	14	TRBJ2-2	few	TGTGCCAGCAGCTTAGATCACAACACCGGGGAGCTGTTTTTT	CASSLDHNTGELFF